This entry is about one T cell receptor beta chain. This sample is part of a study of blood T cell repertoires in COVID-19. Germline trimming cut 1 base from V and 7 bases from J; bases unmatched to any gene: 7. This CDR3 has 14 amino acids. Germline-derived CDR1 and CDR2 are SQVTM and ANQGSEA. In the study's own analysis: Using reference gene primer amplification, nucleated cell counts were estimated. TCRdb's table, derived via immunoSEQ multiplex PCR, lists solely in-frame clones and lacks some. That table supplies the V and J calls and clone size; D and trimming were determined from the DNA. This sample yields 140,000 to 150,000 clones, of which 80% to 90% are seen a single time; approximately 3% belongs to the top ten.

The material sequenced was peripheral blood. The TCR sequence derives from a woman aged 55-69 years with active COVID-19. The chain employs TRBV29-1 and TRBJ2-7; 10 nucleotides align to TRBD2. CDR3 loop: CSVEGPSGRGEQYF. The CDR3 bases are TGCAGCGTTGAAGGCCCTAGCGGGAGAGGGGAGCAGTACTTC.